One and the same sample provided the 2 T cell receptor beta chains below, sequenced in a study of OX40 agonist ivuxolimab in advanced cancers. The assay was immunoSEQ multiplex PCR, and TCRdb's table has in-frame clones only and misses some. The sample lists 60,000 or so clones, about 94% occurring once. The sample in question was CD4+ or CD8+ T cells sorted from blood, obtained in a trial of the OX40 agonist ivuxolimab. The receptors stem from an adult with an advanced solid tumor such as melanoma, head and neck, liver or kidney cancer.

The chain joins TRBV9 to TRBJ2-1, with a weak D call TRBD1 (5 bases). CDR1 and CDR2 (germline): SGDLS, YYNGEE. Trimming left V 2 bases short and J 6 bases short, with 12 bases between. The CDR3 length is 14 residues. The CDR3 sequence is CASSVGLSRNEQFF. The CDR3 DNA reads TGTGCCAGCAGCGTGGGGCTTTCCCGCAATGAGCAGTTCTTC.

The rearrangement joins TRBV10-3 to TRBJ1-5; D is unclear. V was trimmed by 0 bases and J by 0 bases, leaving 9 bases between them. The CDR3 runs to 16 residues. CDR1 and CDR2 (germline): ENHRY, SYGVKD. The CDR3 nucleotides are TGTGCCATCAGTGAGTCGGCAGATTATAGCAATCAGCCCCAGCATTTT. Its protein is CAISESADYSNQPQHF.